This T cell receptor (beta chain) derives from a study of blood T cell repertoires in COVID-19 (TCRdb year 2020). Looking at the study overall: Samples covering the acute and convalescent phases of COVID-19 were provided by collaborators in the United States, Italy and Spain. The prospective study material was composed of cDNA or gDNA derived from T cells, B-cell-depleted T cells, or PBMCs. The repertoires were made available in a free public database intended to serve as a resource for research on the immune response to SARS-CoV-2. The dataset comprised deeply sampled blood TCRbeta repertoires from subjects exposed to, actively infected with, or recovered from COVID-19. Where HLA class I and class II types were available, the types were taken from metadata supplied by the sample provider, not from assay-based typing. Sample metadata almost always included a de-identified subject ID, COVID-19 status, age in years and sex. Samples came from the ongoing ImmuneRACE study (first 160 participants) plus 1,254 subjects from 6 global collaborators.

General study outcomes and caveats: Clinical and demographic metadata were provided uncurated, with the amount varying by source and participant.

Comments on this clone: This clone's antigen is unknown. Base qualities are missing; no much larger clone stands one base away.

Taken from the germline V gene (reference sequence), the CDR1 and CDR2 loops are LGHDT and YNNKEL. From the cysteine up to the phenylalanine, the CDR3 has a length of 13 residues. Of the read, only the CDR3 DNA is kept; its 39 bases are in frame from base 1. Trimming removed 1 base from V and 4 bases from J, leaving 8 bases between the germline ends. Participants in the prospective study were enrolled through a virtual design, were aged roughly 18 to 100 years, and lived in roughly 26 United States geographic areas. To assign participants to cohorts, the prospective study relied on clinical history that participants themselves reported in a screening survey and a study questionnaire. Recovered participants in ImmuneRACE Cohort 3 were defined by two consecutive negative NP/OP PCR tests, clearance by a healthcare professional, or resolution of symptoms. In the prospective study, mobile phlebotomists collected whole blood, serum and a nasopharyngeal or oropharyngeal swab from each participant. Participants in the prospective study had the option to provide additional blood draws and questionnaires over a 2-month period. Blood samples from the prospective study were shipped frozen or at room temperature prior to DNA extraction.

TCRbeta CDR3 regions were amplified from genomic DNA using the immunoSEQ Assay, a bias-controlled multiplex PCR. The paper's data handling went like this. The number of nucleated cells in each sample was estimated from the amplification of reference gene primers within the assay. Sequence reads were collapsed and filtered to measure the absolute abundance of every unique TCRbeta CDR3 rearrangement. For each sample, productive Simpson clonality was calculated as the square root of Simpson's diversity index across productive rearrangements. TCRdb provides this immuneACCESS table in a form limited to in-frame rearrangements. Some clones are lacking; in checked studies, under half of them reflect an unresolved V gene, and why the rest are absent is not known. The V and J calls and clone size were taken over from that table, and D and trimming were inferred from the DNA. The sample has 150,000 to 200,000 clones on record, approximately 80% of them singletons. Approximately 16% of the sample is taken by the ten largest.

What was sequenced was PBMCs or T cells enriched from blood (not recorded which). This clonotype was obtained from a man aged 50-59 years who had recovered from COVID-19. The rearranged chain carries TRBV3-1 (or the pseudogene TRBV3-2) and TRBJ2-7; a weak D assignment points to TRBD2 (6 bases agree). In nucleotides, the sequence is TGTGCCAGCAGCCAAGGGGGGGATTACGAGCAGTACTTC. This codes for CASSQGGDYEQYF.